This TCR beta chain is drawn from a study of Ad26.COV2.S vaccination and SARS-CoV-2 variants. Study outcomes and limitations: Total T cell responses, in the TCR breadth and depth analyses, may have been underestimated. Recipients of either vaccine or placebo displayed similar breadth of non-spike TCRs.

Treatment meaning: around 19 received Ad26.COV2.S at low or high dose, single or two shots; several received placebo; per-sample allocation not given. On day 63 after the first injection, vaccine and placebo recipients gave samples. With regard to this clone: Its cognate antigen is unknown.

The repertoire was sequenced with immunoSEQ multiplex PCR; TCRdb's copy has only in-frame clones and lacks some. In the table there are about 350,000 clones, approximately 90% of which are singletons. Germline V gives CDR1 SGHKS, CDR2 YYEKEE (reference sequence). V was pared by 4 bases and J by 1 base, with 9 bases between. This CDR3 spans 13 amino acids. This sequence joins TRBV5-5 and TRBJ2-7; D is uncertain. Sample: peripheral blood, taken in a trial of Ad26.COV2.S vaccine versus placebo. The receptor comes from a person between 18 and 65 years old who received the Ad26.COV2.S COVID-19 vaccine or a placebo. The CDR3 sequence: CASSPMGSYEQYF. The CDR3 coding sequence is TGTGCCAGCAGCCCTATGGGGTCCTACGAGCAGTACTTC. The full variable domain, in which reference TRBV5-5 and TRBJ2-7 provide the parts outside the CDR3, is DAGVTQSPTHLIKTRGQQVTLRCSPISGHKSVSWYQQVLGQGPQFIFQYYEKEERGRGNFPDRFSARQFPNYSSELNVNALLLGDSALYLCASSPMGSYEQYFGPGTRLTVT.